This T cell receptor (beta chain) stems from a study of shared clonotypes between healthy human individuals. This clone was picked up a small number of times. What it binds is unknown. Distinct nucleotide sequences in the sample also encode this CDR3. HIV-negative, healthy adults without recent acute infections or vaccinations were the donors. Points from the study as a whole: Memory subsets generally showed smaller estimated richness than naive subsets did. Rarefaction indicated that sorted-subset sequencing remained incomplete although depth was large.

TCRdb's copy holds only in-frame clones and misses some; the assay was immunoSEQ multiplex PCR. The repertoire holds approximately 980,000 clones, with 60% to 85% as singletons. The TCR sequence derives from a man aged 18 to 35 in good health. Source material: memory CD4+ T cells sorted from blood. Subset reported: CD45RA-negative fraction.

CDR3 sequence reads: CASSPTVNTEAFF. CDR3 DNA sequence: TGTGCCAGCTCACCTACGGTGAACACTGAAGCTTTCTTT. The chain links TRBV18 to TRBJ1-1; D is uncertain. Germline CDR1 and CDR2: KGHSH and LQKENI. The CDR3 is made up of 13 amino acids. V lost 3 bases and J 0 bases, leaving 5 bases between the germline ends.